This T cell receptor beta chain was sequenced during a study of cytomegalovirus exposure and HLA in healthy donors. A note on this clone: The antigen remains unidentified.

The study, taken as a whole, reports: The authors later found most CMV-associated TCR beta chains appeared HLA-restricted.

The CDR3 loop spans 16 amino acids. Germline V gene lookup returns CDR1 GTSNPN and CDR2 SVGIG (reference sequence). The PCR used 60 Vbeta and 13 Jbeta primers. In the authors' methods: Later, an analysis found about 77 million unique TCR beta chains, and around 10 million of these were shared. Libraries were prepared by immunoSEQ multiplex PCR; TCRdb keeps only in-frame clonotypes and omits some of them. V and J calls and clone size follow that table, whereas D and trimming were derived from the DNA. The table has approximately 260,000 clones, 85% to 95% seen once. What was sequenced was PBMCs. The chain is built from TRBV30 and TRBJ2-7, with 7 bases fitting TRBD2. The TCR comes from a girl aged 2-10 years in good health and CMV-seronegative. The DNA of the CDR3 is TGTGCGGCACGAAACGGGGCGGGGGACCCCGTCTTCGAGCAGTACTTC. Translated, it gives CAARNGAGDPVFEQYF.